This entry lists 13 T cell receptor beta chains sequenced from one sample in a study of shared T cell receptors in the human thymus. Profiling relied on immunoSEQ multiplex PCR, and the TCRdb table lists in-frame clones only, not all of them. The table lists over 450,000 clones, about 80% of them singletons. This same sample was also taken into another study, of human thymus T cells.

Sequenced sample: thymocytes. All receptors come from a boy under three years old with a congenital heart defect.

The rearrangement joins TRBV29-1 to TRBJ2-1; unclear D gene. The CDR3 covers 14 residues. The V end lost 3 bases, the J end lost 0 bases, and 9 bases lay between the germline ends. The germline gives CDR1 SQVTM, CDR2 ANQGSEA. The CDR3 DNA sequence: TGCAGCGTTGATAACGGGTCCTCCTACAATGAGCAGTTCTTC. Its translation: CSVDNGSSYNEQFF.

The chain couples TRBV5-8 to TRBJ1-1, with D maybe TRBD1 (6 bases). The germline V and J ends were trimmed by 4 bases and 0 bases, with 10 bases remaining between them. CDR1 and CDR2 (germline): SGHTS, YDEGEE. The CDR3 consists of 14 residues. The CDR3 nucleotides are TGTGCCAGCAGCGATCGGGACATGAACACTGAAGCTTTCTTT. Its protein is CASSDRDMNTEAFF.

The chain links TRBV7-9 to TRBJ1-1, with D unclear. The CDR3 spans 14 residues. Per germline, CDR1 SEHNR and CDR2 FQNEAQ (reference sequence). V lost 3 bases and J lost 1, with 9 bases in between. For the CDR3, the DNA is TGTGCCAGCAGCTTTTACACAGCGAACACTGAAGCTTTCTTT. Encoded protein: CASSFYTANTEAFF.

The chain uses TRBV5-5 and TRBJ2-5; maybe TRBD2 (5 bases). The germline V gene encodes CDR1 SGHKS and CDR2 YYEKEE (reference sequence). The CDR3 is made up of 13 amino acids. Trimming cost V 5 bases and J 7 bases, with 15 bases left between them. The CDR3 is CASRRAGVVTQYF. The DNA for the CDR3 is TGTGCCAGCAGGAGGGCCGGAGTAGTGACCCAGTACTTC.

The chain couples TRBV19 to TRBJ2-7; tentatively, D is TRBD1 (5 bases). The CDR3 contains 16 residues. Looked up from germline, CDR1 is LNHDA and CDR2 is SQIVND (reference sequence). V was shortened by 0 bases and J by 2 bases, with 14 bases between the two germline ends. CDR3 nucleotides: TGTGCCAGTAGTATAGATCCAGGGTTGCCAACCTACGAGCAGTACTTC. It codes for CASSIDPGLPTYEQYF.

V usage is TRBV14 and J usage is TRBJ2-4; 10 bases line up with TRBD2. CDR1 and CDR2 from the germline V gene are SGHDN and FVKESK. V was pared by 0 bases and J by 6 bases, with 14 bases of the junction left unmatched. The CDR3 consists of 19 residues. The CDR3 protein is CASSQDSWPSGSRGNIQYF. The CDR3 bases are TGTGCCAGCAGCCAAGATTCATGGCCTAGCGGGAGTCGGGGAAACATTCAGTACTTC.

This chain joins TRBV11-3 and TRBJ2-1; a weak D match, TRBD1 (6 bases). V was clipped by 4 bases and J by 12 bases, with 16 bases between them. The CDR3 has 13 amino acids. Germline V gene lookup returns CDR1 SGHNT and CDR2 YENEEA. CDR3 DNA: TGTGCCAGCAGCTCCAACCCCGGACAGTTGCAGTTCTTC. Translating it yields CASSSNPGQLQFF.

This clone was detected once. The gene calls are TRBV6-5 and TRBJ2-1; the D is unclear. Trimming removed 6 bases from V and 5 bases from J, with 8 bases in between. Germline assignment: CDR1 MNHEY and CDR2 SVGAGI. CDR3 length: 12 amino acids. The CDR3 loop is CASSDNHNEQFF. In DNA, the CDR3 is TGTGCCAGCAGCGACAACCACAATGAGCAGTTCTTC.

This rearrangement joins TRBV11-2 to TRBJ2-2, with D hard to call. CDR3 size: 14 residues. CDR1 and CDR2 from the germline V gene are SGHAT and FQNNGV. V was shortened by 3 bases and J by 5 bases, with 10 bases between the two germline ends. Here the CDR3 reads CASSLRGLTGELFF. The CDR3 DNA sequence: TGTGCCAGCAGCTTGCGAGGTCTTACCGGGGAGCTGTTTTTT.

The rearrangement uses TRBV4-3 and TRBJ2-2; 7 bases agree with TRBD1. CDR3 size: 15 residues. CDR1 LGHNA and CDR2 YSLEER come from the germline V gene. V gave up 4 bases and J gave up 4 bases; unmatched junction bases: 6. CDR3 amino acids: CASSPQGDLTGELFF. CDR3 nucleotides: TGCGCCAGCAGCCCCCAGGGGGACCTCACCGGGGAGCTGTTTTTT.

The chain couples TRBV19 to TRBJ2-4; D is perhaps TRBD2 (6 bases). V lost 10 bases and J lost 10, with 20 bases in between. Germline loops: CDR1 LNHDA, CDR2 SQIVND (reference sequence). The length of the CDR3 is 13 residues. The DNA of the CDR3 is TGTGCCACCCAATCGGCAGGGACTCTAATTCAGTACTTC. It specifies CATQSAGTLIQYF.

This clone was found a few times. The J gene is TRBJ2-6, the V gene TRBV27, with D tentatively TRBD2 (6 bases). The V gene's germline CDR1 is MNHEY and CDR2 SMNVEV (reference sequence). V dropped 4 bases and J dropped 2 bases, with 18 bases sitting between them. The CDR3 sequence is 18 residues long. As DNA, the CDR3 is TGTGCCAGCAGTTCGATGCCGCGGGGTTCAGCTGGGGCCAACGTCCTGACTTTC. It encodes CASSSMPRGSAGANVLTF.

J is TRBJ2-7 and V is TRBV6-1; possibly TRBD2 for D (5 bases). CDR3 length: 18 residues. V lost 0 bases, J lost 2 bases, and 20 bases lay in between. Germline V gene sequence: CDR1 MNHNS, CDR2 SASEGT. In DNA, the CDR3 is TGTGCCAGCAGTGAAGCCGGGAAGAACAGCATATCCCCCTACGAGCAGTACTTC. It yields the protein CASSEAGKNSISPYEQYF.